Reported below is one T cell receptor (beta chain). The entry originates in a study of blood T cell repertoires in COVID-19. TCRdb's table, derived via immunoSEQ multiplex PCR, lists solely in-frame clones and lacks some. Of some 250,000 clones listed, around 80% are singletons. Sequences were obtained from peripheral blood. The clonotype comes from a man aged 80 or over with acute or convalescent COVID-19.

The CDR3 sequence is CASSLGTSGGFRELFF. The CDR3 DNA reads as TGTGCCAGCAGCCTGGGGACTAGCGGGGGGTTCCGGGAGCTGTTTTTT. V is TRBV3-1 (or the pseudogene TRBV3-2) and J is TRBJ2-2, with 15 bases lining up with TRBD2. The CDR3 consists of 16 residues. V gave up 4 bases and J gave up 9 bases; unmatched junction bases: 6. Germline V gives CDR1 LGHDT, CDR2 YNNKEL (reference sequence).